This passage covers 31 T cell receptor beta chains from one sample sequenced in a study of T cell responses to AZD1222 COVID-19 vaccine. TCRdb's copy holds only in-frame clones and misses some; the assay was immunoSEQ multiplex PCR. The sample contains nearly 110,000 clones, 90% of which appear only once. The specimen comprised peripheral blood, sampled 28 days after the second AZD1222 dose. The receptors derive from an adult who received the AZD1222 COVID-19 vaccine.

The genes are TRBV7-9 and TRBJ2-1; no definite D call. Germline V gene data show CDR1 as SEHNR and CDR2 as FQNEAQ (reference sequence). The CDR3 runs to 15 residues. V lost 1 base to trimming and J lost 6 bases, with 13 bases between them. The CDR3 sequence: CASSLVQVKGNEQFF. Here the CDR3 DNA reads TGTGCCAGCAGCTTAGTGCAGGTTAAGGGCAATGAGCAGTTCTTC. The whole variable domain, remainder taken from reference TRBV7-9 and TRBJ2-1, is DTGVSQNPRHKITKRGQNVTFRCDPISEHNRLYWYRQTLGQGPEFLTYFQNEAQLEKSRLLSDRFSAERPKGSFSTLEIQRTEQGDSAMYLCASSLVQVKGNEQFFGPGTRLTVL.

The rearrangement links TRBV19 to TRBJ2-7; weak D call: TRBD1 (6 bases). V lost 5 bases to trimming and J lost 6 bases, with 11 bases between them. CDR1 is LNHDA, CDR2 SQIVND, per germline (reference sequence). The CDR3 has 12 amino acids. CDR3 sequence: CASSSQGFEQYF. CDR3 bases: TGTGCCAGTAGTTCACAGGGTTTCGAGCAGTACTTC.

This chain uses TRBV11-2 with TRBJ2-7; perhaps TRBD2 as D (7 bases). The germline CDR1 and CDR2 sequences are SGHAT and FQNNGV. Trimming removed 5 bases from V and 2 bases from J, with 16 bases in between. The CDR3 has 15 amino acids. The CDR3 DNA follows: TGTGCCAGCAGCCCACCTGGGGGGGCACCCTACGAGCAGTACTTC. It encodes CASSPPGGAPYEQYF. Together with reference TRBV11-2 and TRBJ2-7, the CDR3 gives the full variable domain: EAGVAQSPRYKIIEKRQSVAFWCNPISGHATLYWYQQILGQGPKLLIQFQNNGVVDDSQLPKDRFSAERLKGVDSTLKIQPAKLEDSAVYLCASSPPGGAPYEQYFGPGTRLTVT.

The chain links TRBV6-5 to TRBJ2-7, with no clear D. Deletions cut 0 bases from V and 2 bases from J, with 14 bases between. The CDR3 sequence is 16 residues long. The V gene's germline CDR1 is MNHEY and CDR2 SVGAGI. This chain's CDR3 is CASSYSPGSRTYEQYF. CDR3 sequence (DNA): TGTGCCAGCAGTTACTCCCCAGGATCGAGGACCTACGAGCAGTACTTC.

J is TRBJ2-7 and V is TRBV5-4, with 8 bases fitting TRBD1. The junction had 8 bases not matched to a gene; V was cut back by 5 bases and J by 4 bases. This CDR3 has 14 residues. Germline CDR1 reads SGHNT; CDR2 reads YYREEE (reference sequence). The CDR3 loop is CASSFGTGRYEQYF. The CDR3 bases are TGTGCCAGCAGTTTTGGGACAGGCCGTTACGAGCAGTACTTC. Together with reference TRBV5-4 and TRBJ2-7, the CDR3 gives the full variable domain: ETGVTQSPTHLIKTRGQQVTLRCSSQSGHNTVSWYQQALGQGPQFIFQYYREEENGRGNFPPRFSGLQFPNYSSELNVNALELDDSALYLCASSFGTGRYEQYFGPGTRLTVT.

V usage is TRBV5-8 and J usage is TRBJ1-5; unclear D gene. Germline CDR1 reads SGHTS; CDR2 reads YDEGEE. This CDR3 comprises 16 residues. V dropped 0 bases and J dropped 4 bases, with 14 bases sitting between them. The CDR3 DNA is TGTGCCAGCAGCTTGGGGCACTCCAGGTTGAATCAGCCCCAGCATTTT. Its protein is CASSLGHSRLNQPQHF. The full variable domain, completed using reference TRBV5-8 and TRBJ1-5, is EAGVTQSPTHLIKTRGQQATLRCSPISGHTSVYWYQQALGLGLQFLLWYDEGEERNRGNFPPRFSGRQFPNYSSELNVNALELEDSALYLCASSLGHSRLNQPQHFGDGTRLSIL.

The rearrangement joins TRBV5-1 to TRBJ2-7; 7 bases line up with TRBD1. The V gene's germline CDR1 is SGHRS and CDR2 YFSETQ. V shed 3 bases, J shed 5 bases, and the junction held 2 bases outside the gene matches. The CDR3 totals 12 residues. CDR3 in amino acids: CASSSGGNEQYF. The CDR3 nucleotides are TGCGCCAGCAGCTCAGGGGGAAACGAGCAGTACTTC.

The CDR3 reads CASSSAGTPGQPQHF. CDR3 bases: TGTGCCAGCAGTTCGGCCGGGACCCCGGGGCAGCCCCAGCATTTT. The V call is TRBV6-5, the J call TRBJ1-5; the D gene is possibly TRBD1 (5 bases). V gave up 4 bases and J gave up 7 bases, with 17 bases separating them. The germline V gene encodes CDR1 MNHEY and CDR2 SVGAGI. The CDR3 length is 15 residues.

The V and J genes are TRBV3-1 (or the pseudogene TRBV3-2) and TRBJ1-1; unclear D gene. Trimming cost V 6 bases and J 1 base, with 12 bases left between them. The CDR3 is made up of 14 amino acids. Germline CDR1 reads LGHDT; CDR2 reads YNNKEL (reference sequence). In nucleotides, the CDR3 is TGTGCCAGCAGTCAAACAGATCCGAACACTGAAGCTTTCTTT. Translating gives CASSQTDPNTEAFF.

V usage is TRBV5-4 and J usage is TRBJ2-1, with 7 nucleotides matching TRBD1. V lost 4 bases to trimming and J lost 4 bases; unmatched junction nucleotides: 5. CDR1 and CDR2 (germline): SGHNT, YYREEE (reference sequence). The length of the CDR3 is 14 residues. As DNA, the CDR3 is TGTGCCAGCAGCCGGGGACAGTTTTACAATGAGCAGTTCTTC. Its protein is CASSRGQFYNEQFF.

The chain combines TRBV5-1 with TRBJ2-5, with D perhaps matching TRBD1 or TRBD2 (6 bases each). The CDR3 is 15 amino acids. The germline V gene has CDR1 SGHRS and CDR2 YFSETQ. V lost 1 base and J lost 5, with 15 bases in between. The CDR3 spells CASSLTRGPGETQYF. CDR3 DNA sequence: TGCGCCAGCAGCTTGACTCGGGGGCCGGGGGAGACCCAGTACTTC.

The CDR3 sequence: CASSYRDRGTGELFF. As DNA, the CDR3 is TGTGCCAGCAGTTACCGGGACAGGGGCACCGGGGAGCTGTTTTTT. This rearrangement joins TRBV27 to TRBJ2-2; 10 nucleotides align to TRBD1. V shed 4 bases and J 4 bases; nucleotides not matched to a gene: 3. Germline V gene sequence: CDR1 MNHEY, CDR2 SMNVEV (reference sequence). The CDR3 is 15 amino acids.

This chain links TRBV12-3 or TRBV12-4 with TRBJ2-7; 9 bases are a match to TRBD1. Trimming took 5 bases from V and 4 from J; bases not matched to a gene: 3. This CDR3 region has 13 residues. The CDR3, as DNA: TGTGCCAGCAGTCTGGGACAGGGTTACGAGCAGTACTTC. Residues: CASSLGQGYEQYF.

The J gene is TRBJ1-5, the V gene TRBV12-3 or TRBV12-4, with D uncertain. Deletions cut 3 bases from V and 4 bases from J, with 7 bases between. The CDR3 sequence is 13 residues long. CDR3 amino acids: CASSFTENQPQHF. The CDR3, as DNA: TGTGCCAGCAGTTTCACGGAAAATCAGCCCCAGCATTTT.

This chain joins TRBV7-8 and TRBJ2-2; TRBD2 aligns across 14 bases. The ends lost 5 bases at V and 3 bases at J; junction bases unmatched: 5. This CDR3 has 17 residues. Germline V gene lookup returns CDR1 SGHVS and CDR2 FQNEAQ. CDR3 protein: CASSPRTSGGYTGELFF. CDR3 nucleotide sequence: TGTGCCAGCAGCCCGCGGACTAGCGGGGGGTACACCGGGGAGCTGTTTTTT.

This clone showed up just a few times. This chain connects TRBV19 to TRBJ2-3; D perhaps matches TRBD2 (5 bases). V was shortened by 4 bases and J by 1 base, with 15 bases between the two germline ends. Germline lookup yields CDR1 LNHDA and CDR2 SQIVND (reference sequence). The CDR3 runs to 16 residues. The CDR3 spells CASSRKRYGGTDTQYF. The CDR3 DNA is TGTGCCAGTAGTAGAAAGCGGTACGGTGGCACAGATACGCAGTATTTT.

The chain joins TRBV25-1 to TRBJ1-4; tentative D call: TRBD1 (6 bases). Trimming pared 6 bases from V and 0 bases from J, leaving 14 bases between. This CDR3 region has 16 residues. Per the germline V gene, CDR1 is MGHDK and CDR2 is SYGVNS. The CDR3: CASRKGTLTTNEKLFF. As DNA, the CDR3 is TGTGCCAGCAGGAAAGGGACACTTACAACTAATGAAAAACTGTTTTTT.

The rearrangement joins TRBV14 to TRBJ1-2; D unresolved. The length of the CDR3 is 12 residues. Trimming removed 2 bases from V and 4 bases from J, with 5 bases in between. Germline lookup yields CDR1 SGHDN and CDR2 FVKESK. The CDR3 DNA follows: TGTGCCAGCAGCCAACATCTCTATGGCTACACCTTC. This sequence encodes CASSQHLYGYTF. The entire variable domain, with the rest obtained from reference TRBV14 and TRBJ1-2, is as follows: EAGVTQFPSHSVIEKGQTVTLRCDPISGHDNLYWYRRVMGKEIKFLLHFVKESKQDESGMPNNRFLAERTGGTYSTLKVQPAELEDSGVYFCASSQHLYGYTFGSGTRLTVV.

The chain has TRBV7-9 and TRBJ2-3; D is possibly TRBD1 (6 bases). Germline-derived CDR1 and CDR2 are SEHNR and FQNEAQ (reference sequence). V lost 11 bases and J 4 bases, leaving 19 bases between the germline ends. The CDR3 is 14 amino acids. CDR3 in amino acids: CAGPPGVEADTQYF. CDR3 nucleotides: TGTGCCGGACCCCCAGGGGTGGAGGCAGATACGCAGTATTTT.

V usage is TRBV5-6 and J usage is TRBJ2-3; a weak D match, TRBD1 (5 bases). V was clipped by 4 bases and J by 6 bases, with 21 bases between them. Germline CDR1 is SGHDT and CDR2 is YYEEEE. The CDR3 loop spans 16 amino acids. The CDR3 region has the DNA TGTGCCAGCAGCGCTGCCGGACACCGAATCACCGATACGCAGTATTTT. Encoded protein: CASSAAGHRITDTQYF.

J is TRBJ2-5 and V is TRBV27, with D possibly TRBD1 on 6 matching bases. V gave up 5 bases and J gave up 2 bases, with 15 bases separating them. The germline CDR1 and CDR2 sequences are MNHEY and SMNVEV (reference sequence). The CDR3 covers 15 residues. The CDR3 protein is CASSIFWTEQETQYF. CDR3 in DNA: TGTGCCAGCAGTATATTTTGGACAGAACAAGAGACCCAGTACTTC.

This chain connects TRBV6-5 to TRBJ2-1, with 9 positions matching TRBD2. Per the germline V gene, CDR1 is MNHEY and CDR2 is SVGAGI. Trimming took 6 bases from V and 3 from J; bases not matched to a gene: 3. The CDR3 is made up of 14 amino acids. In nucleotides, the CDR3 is TGTGCCAGCAGGGCGGGGGGGCGCTACAATGAGCAGTTCTTC. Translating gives CASRAGGRYNEQFF.

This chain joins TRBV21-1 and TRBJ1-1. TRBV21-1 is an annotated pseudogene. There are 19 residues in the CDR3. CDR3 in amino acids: CASSKVGSMREGNGTEAFF. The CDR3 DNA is TGTGCCAGCAGCAAAGTCGGCTCCATGCGAGAGGGGAATGGCACTGAAGCTTTCTTT.

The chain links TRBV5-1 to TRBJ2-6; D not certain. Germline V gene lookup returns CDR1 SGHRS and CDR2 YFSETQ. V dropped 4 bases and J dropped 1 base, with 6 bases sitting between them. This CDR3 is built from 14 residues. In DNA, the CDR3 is TGCGCCAGCAGCCCCAGGTCTGGGGCCAACGTCCTGACTTTC. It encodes CASSPRSGANVLTF.

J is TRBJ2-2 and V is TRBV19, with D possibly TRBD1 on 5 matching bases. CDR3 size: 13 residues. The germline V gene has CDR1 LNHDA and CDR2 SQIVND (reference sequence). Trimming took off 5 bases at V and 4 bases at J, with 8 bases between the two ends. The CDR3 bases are TGTGCCAGTAGTCCTACAGGCACCGGGGAGCTGTTTTTT. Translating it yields CASSPTGTGELFF.

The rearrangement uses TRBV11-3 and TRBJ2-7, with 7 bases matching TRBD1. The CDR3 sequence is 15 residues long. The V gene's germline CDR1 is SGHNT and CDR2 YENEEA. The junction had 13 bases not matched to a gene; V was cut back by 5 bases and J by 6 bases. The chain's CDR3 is CASSLKSGTVIEQYF. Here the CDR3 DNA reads TGTGCCAGCAGCCTCAAGTCCGGGACAGTCATCGAGCAGTACTTC.

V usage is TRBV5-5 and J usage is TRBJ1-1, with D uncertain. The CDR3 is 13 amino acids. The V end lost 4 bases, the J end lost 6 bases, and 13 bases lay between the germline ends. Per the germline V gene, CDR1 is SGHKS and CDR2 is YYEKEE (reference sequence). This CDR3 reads CASSRRPEAEAFF. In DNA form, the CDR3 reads TGTGCCAGCAGCAGGAGGCCGGAGGCTGAAGCTTTCTTT.

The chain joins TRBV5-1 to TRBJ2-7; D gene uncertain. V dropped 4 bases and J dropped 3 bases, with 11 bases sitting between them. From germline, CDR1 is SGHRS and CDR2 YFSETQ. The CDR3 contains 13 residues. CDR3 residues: CASSALFSYEQYF. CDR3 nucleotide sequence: TGCGCCAGCAGCGCTCTTTTTAGCTACGAGCAGTACTTC.

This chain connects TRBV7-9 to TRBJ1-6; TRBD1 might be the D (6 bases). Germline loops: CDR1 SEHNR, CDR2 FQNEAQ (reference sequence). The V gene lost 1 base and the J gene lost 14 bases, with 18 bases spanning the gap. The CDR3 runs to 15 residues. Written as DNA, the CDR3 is TGTGCCAGCAGCTTAGTAGGGGGGGACCAGGGCTCCCTCCACTTT. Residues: CASSLVGGDQGSLHF.

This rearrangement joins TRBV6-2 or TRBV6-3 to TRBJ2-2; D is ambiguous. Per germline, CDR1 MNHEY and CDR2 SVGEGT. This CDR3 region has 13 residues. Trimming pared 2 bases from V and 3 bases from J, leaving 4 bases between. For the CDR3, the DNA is TGTGCCAGCAGTTACAGGGACACCGGGGAGCTGTTTTTT. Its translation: CASSYRDTGELFF.

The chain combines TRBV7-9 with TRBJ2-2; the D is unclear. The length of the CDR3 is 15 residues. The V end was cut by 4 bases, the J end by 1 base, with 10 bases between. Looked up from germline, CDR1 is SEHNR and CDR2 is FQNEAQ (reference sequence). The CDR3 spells CASSSPERNTGELFF. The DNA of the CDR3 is TGTGCCAGCAGCTCCCCCGAAAGGAACACCGGGGAGCTGTTTTTT.